This TCR beta chain is drawn from a study of cytomegalovirus exposure and HLA in healthy donors. Points from the study as a whole: DRB1 showed the most TCR associations and HLA-C the fewest in a later analysis, as rates varied by HLA locus. Later analysis indicated greater clonal expansion among HLA-associated TCR beta chains than among equally common other chains. Donors were assumed by presence/absence analyses to have roughly uniform sequencing depth. Earlier analysis found most TCR beta V segments productive about 87% or about 30% of the time.

The CDR3 sequence is 13 residues long. Trimming took off 2 bases at V and 4 bases at J, with 6 bases between the two ends. Germline lookup yields CDR1 SGHRS and CDR2 YFSETQ. A multiplex PCR was run with 60 Vbeta primers and 13 Jbeta primers. Assay used: immunoSEQ multiplex PCR; TCRdb lists only in-frame clones, some missing. The listing records roughly 45,000 clones. For this clone: The antigen remains undetermined.

The TCR originated in a woman aged 25 to 39 in good health and CMV-seronegative. The gene calls are TRBV5-1 and TRBJ2-2; the D is unclear. Sequenced input: PBMCs. CDR3 DNA sequence: TGCGCCAGCAGCTTCCTACTCACCGGGGAGCTGTTTTTT. This translates into CASSFLLTGELFF.